The 15 T cell receptor beta chains below were found in one sample sequenced in a study of vaccination and CD4 T cells after COVID-19. Indicated treatment: roughly ten-day PBMC culture with coronavirus spike peptide pools or control peptides (ViraFEST assay). The antigens these receptors bind are not known. The Oncomine TCR Beta short-read assay generated sequence data from the DNA of cultured CD4+ T cells. TCRdb redid the calling of the PCR reads with MiXCR, one entry per CDR3 protein. The sample holds thousands of distinct CDR3 sequences, roughly two thirds seen once. The sample here was CD4+ T cells from blood, cultured in vitro, taken before SARS-CoV-2 vaccination. The receptors were sampled from a human donor who had recovered from COVID-19.

About this clonotype itself: This CDR3 is missing its conserved last phenylalanine or tryptophan, likely due to a read error. This chain links TRBV6-1 with TRBJ1-2; TRBD1 matches at 8 bases. The CDR3 contains 13 residues. The germline V gene encodes CDR1 MNHNS and CDR2 SASEGT. V trimming: 6 bases; J trimming: 9 bases; junction bases outside the gene matches: 9. The CDR3 here is CASSPDRASRYTL. The CDR3 coding sequence is TGTGCCAGCAGCCCGGACAGGGCTTCGCGCTACACCCTC.

V gene TRBV20-1 combines with J gene TRBJ1-5, with D tentatively TRBD1 (5 bases). V shed 6 bases and J shed 0 bases, with 15 bases lying between them. This CDR3 has 15 amino acids. Germline-derived CDR1 and CDR2 are DFQATT and SNEGSKA (reference sequence). The CDR3 region has the DNA TGCAGTGCCGGACGCGGGGGAGATAGCAATCAGCCCCAGCATTTT. This gives the protein CSAGRGGDSNQPQHF.

This clonotype was seen just once. The chain carries TRBV20-1 and TRBJ2-2; D is perhaps TRBD1 (5 bases). CDR3 length: 13 residues. CDR1 and CDR2 (germline): DFQATT, SNEGSKA (reference sequence). V shed 5 bases and J shed 6 bases, with 13 bases lying between them. The CDR3 here is CSAARQGPGELFF. The CDR3 bases are TGCAGTGCTGCCCGTCAGGGTCCCGGGGAGCTGTTTTTT.

The J gene is TRBJ2-2, the V gene TRBV6-4; 9 nucleotides agree with TRBD2. The germline gives CDR1 MRHNA, CDR2 SNTAGT. With V trimmed by 2 bases and J by 3 bases, 1 base remained unmatched. The length of the CDR3 is 15 residues. CDR3 sequence reads: CASSDGGRDTGELFF. The CDR3 nucleotides read TGTGCCAGCAGTGACGGCGGGAGGGACACCGGGGAGCTGTTTTTT.

This clonotype was seen a few times. The chain combines TRBV27 with TRBJ1-5, with a weak D call TRBD1 (5 bases). Trimming removed 4 bases at V and 0 bases at J, with 13 bases between. This CDR3 has 16 amino acids. Germline V lookup: CDR1 MNHEY, CDR2 SMNVEV (reference sequence). CDR3 sequence: CASSSAGPLSNQPQHF. The CDR3 nucleotides read TGTGCCAGCAGTTCAGCGGGACCCCTTAGCAATCAGCCCCAGCATTTT.

The DNA for the CDR3 is TGTGCCAGCAGCTCCCAAAGCGGGAGTTTATCGGAGACCCAGTACTTC. Translated, it gives CASSSQSGSLSETQYF. The genes are TRBV12-3 or TRBV12-4 and TRBJ2-5, with 8 bases that match TRBD2. The CDR3 extends over 16 amino acids. After removal of 6 bases from V and 5 bases from J, the junction contained 14 bases not matched to a gene.

This chain links TRBV20-1 with TRBJ2-5; 9 bases match TRBD2. The ends lost 3 bases at V and 4 bases at J; junction bases unmatched: 6. Germline values: CDR1 DFQATT, CDR2 SNEGSKA (reference sequence). CDR3 length: 14 amino acids. The CDR3 here is CSASPTSGIETQYF. CDR3 DNA: TGCAGTGCTAGCCCGACTAGCGGCATAGAGACCCAGTACTTC.

The chain uses TRBV7-9 and TRBJ2-1, with a weak D call TRBD2 (6 bases). Trimming left V 10 bases short and J 9 bases short, with 13 bases between. Germline CDR1 reads SEHNR; CDR2 reads FQNEAQ (reference sequence). The CDR3 spans 11 residues. The CDR3 region is CAILAVSEQFF. In DNA, the CDR3 is TGTGCCATACTAGCTGTGAGTGAGCAGTTCTTC.

Written as DNA, the CDR3 is TGCAGTGCGACCCAAGAGACAGACGGTACATTCTTCTTT. Protein product: CSATQETDGTFFF. This chain uses TRBV20-1 with TRBJ1-1, with D possibly TRBD1 on 5 matching bases. Germline values: CDR1 DFQATT, CDR2 SNEGSKA (reference sequence). V was cut by 6 bases and J by 14 bases, with 25 bases left in between. This CDR3 is built from 13 residues.

This chain joins TRBV2 and TRBJ1-5; D might be TRBD1 (6 bases). CDR1 is SNHLY, CDR2 FYNNEI, per germline. The CDR3 totals 13 residues. The ends were cut back, 6 bases at V and 5 bases at J, with 11 bases in the middle. The CDR3, as DNA: TGTGCCAGCAGCGGGGGGCGTGATCAGCCCCAGCATTTT. Its protein product is CASSGGRDQPQHF.

The CDR3 DNA reads as TGTGCCAGCGCCGGCGGGGGCCTAGACCACGAGCAGTACTTC. Translation gives CASAGGGLDHEQYF. The rearrangement uses TRBV28 and TRBJ2-7; TRBD2 might be the D (7 bases). Germline V CDR1 and CDR2: MDHEN, SYDVKM. CDR3 length: 14 amino acids. Trimming took off 8 bases at V and 5 bases at J, with 19 bases between the two ends.

The rearrangement uses TRBV30 and TRBJ1-5; D might be TRBD1 (6 bases). The CDR3 length is 13 residues. Trimming took 0 bases from V and 6 from J, leaving 9 bases between them. CDR1 GTSNPN and CDR2 SVGIG come from the germline V gene (reference sequence). CDR3 amino acids: CAWSVGGGQPQHF. For the CDR3, the DNA is TGTGCCTGGAGTGTTGGGGGCGGTCAGCCCCAGCATTTT.

Remarks on this clonotype: The junction shows a germline mismatch at one end, possibly a read error. The chain carries TRBV7-2 and TRBJ1-2; D is undetermined. This CDR3 spans 14 amino acids. Looked up from germline, CDR1 is SGHTA and CDR2 is FQGNSA. CDR3 DNA: TGTGCCAGCAGCTTAGGATTCTTACAATCCCCTCAATTATTC. Translation gives CASSLGFLQSPQLF. The full variable domain, in which reference TRBV7-2 and TRBJ1-2 provide the parts outside the CDR3, is GAGVSQSPSNKVTEKGKDVELRCDPISGHTALYWYRQSLGQGLEFLIYFQGNSAPDKSGLPSDRFSAERTGGSVSTLTIQRTQQEDSAVYLCASSLGFLQSPQLFGSGTRLTVV.

The V call is TRBV11-2, the J call TRBJ2-7; 8 nucleotides agree with TRBD1. The CDR3 is 16 amino acids. CDR1 and CDR2 (germline): SGHAT, FQNNGV. With 5 bases clipped from V and 2 bases from J, the junction kept 11 bases outside the gene matches. CDR3 sequence (DNA): TGTGCCAGCAGCACCACCGGGGGACAGGACGCCTACGAGCAGTACTTC. As protein: CASSTTGGQDAYEQYF.

V and J are TRBV30 and TRBJ1-1; D is unclear. From germline, CDR1 is GTSNPN and CDR2 SVGIG (reference sequence). With 0 bases removed from V and 1 base from J, the gap between germline ends came to 6 bases. The CDR3 totals 13 residues. CDR3 in DNA: TGTGCCTGGAGTGTACAGTCGAACACTGAAGCTTTCTTT. Translated: CAWSVQSNTEAFF.